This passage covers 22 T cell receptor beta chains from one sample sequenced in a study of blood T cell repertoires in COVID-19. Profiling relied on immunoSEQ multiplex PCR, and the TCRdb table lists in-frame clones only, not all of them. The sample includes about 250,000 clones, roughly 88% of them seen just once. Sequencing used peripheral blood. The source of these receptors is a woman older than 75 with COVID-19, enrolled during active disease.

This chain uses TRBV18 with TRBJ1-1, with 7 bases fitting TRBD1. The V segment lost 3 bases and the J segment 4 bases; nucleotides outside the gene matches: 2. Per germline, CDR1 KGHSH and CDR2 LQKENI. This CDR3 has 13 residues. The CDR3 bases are TGTGCCAGCTCACCGAACAGGGGCACTGAAGCTTTCTTT. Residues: CASSPNRGTEAFF.

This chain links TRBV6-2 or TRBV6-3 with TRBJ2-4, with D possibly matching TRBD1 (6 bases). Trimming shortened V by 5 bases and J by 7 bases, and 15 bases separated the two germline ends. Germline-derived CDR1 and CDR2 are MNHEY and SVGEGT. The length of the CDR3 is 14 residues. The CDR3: CASSPRGFINIQYF. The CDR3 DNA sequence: TGTGCCAGCAGTCCCAGGGGTTTTATCAACATTCAGTACTTC.

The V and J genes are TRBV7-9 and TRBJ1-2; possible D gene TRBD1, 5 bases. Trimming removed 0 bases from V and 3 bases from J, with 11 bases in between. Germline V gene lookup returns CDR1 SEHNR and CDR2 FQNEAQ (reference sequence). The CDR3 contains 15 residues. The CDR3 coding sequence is TGTGCCAGCAGCTTAGCCCAGGGTTGGGACTATGGCTACACCTTC. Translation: CASSLAQGWDYGYTF.

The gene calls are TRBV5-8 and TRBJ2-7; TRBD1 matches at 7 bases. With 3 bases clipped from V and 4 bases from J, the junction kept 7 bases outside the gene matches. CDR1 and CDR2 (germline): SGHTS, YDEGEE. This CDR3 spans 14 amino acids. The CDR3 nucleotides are TGTGCCAGCAGCTCGTCGACAGGGTCGTACGAGCAGTACTTC. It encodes CASSSSTGSYEQYF.

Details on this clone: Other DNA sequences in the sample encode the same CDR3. The CDR3 DNA follows: TGCGCCAGCAGCTTGGAGGGACAGGGGCTTGAAGCTTTCTTT. This gives the protein CASSLEGQGLEAFF. The chain employs TRBV5-1 and TRBJ1-1; 10 positions agree with TRBD1. Germline values: CDR1 SGHRS, CDR2 YFSETQ. The length of the CDR3 is 14 residues. Germline trimming cut 0 bases from V and 7 bases from J; bases unmatched to any gene: 3.

In DNA form, the CDR3 reads TGTGCCAGCAGTTTTCCGGGGGGGCAAGGCGGGGAGCTGTTTTTT. Its protein is CASSFPGGQGGELFF. V usage is TRBV28 and J usage is TRBJ2-2; 8 bases are a match to TRBD2. The germline CDR1 and CDR2 sequences are MDHEN and SYDVKM. The ends lost 3 bases at V and 7 bases at J; junction bases unmatched: 7. This CDR3 spans 15 amino acids.

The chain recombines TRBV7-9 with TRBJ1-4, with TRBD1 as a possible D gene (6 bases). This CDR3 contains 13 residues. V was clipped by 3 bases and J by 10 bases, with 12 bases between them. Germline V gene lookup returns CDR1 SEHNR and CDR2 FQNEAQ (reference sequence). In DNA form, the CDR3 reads TGTGCCAGCAGCTTGCAGGGGACGGGAAAACTGTTTTTT. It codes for CASSLQGTGKLFF.

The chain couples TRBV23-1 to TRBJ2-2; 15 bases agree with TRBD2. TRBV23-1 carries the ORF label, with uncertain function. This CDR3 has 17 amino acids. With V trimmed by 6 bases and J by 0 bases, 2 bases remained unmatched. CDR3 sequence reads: CASRGLAGGTNTGELFF. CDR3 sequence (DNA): TGCGCCAGCAGGGGACTAGCGGGGGGAACGAACACCGGGGAGCTGTTTTTT.

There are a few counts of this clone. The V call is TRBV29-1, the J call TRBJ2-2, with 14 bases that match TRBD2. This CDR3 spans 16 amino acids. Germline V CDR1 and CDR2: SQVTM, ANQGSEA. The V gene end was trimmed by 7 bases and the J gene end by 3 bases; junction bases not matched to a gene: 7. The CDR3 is CSGRTSGGSYTGELFF. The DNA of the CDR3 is TGCAGCGGCCGGACTAGCGGGGGGTCCTACACCGGGGAGCTGTTTTTT.

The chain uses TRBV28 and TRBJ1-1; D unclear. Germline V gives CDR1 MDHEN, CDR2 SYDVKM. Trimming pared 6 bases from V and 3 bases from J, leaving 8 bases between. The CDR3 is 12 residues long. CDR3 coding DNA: TGTGCCAGCAGAACAGTAGACACTGAAGCTTTCTTT. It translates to CASRTVDTEAFF.

CDR3 region: CASGDRGLGNTIYF. The CDR3 DNA follows: TGTGCCAGTGGGGACAGGGGGCTTGGAAACACCATATATTTT. The chain joins TRBV19 to TRBJ1-3; 12 bases map to TRBD1. V shed 8 bases, J shed 3 bases, and the junction held 2 bases outside the gene matches. CDR3 size: 14 residues. Germline V gene lookup returns CDR1 LNHDA and CDR2 SQIVND (reference sequence).

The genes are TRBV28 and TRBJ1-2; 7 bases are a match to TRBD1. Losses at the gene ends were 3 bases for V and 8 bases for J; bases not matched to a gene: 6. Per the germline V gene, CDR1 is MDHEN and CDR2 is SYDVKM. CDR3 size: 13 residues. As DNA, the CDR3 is TGTGCCAGCAGTTTTGAGGGGGCGGGAGGCTACACCTTC. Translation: CASSFEGAGGYTF.

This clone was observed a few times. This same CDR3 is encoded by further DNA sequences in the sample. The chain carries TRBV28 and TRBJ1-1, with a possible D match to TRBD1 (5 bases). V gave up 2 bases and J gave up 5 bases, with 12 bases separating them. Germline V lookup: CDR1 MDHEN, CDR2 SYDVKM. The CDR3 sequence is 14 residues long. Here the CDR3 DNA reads TGTGCCAGCAGTTTAGGGGGGTATGGGACTGAAGCTTTCTTT. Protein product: CASSLGGYGTEAFF.

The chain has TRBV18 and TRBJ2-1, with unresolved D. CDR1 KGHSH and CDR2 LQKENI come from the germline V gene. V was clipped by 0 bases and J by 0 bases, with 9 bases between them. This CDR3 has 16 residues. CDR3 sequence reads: CASSPPSTSSYNEQFF. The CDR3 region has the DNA TGTGCCAGCTCACCACCCTCCACAAGCTCCTACAATGAGCAGTTCTTC.

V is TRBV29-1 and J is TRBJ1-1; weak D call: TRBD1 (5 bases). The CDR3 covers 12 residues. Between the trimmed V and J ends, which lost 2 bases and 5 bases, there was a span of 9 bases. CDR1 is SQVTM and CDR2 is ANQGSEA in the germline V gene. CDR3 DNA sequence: TGCAGCGTTGAAAAGCCAGGGACTGAAGCTTTCTTT. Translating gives CSVEKPGTEAFF. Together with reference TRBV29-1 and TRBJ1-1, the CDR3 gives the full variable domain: SAVISQKPSRDICQRGTSLTIQCQVDSQVTMMFWYRQQPGQSLTLIATANQGSEATYESGFVIDKFPISRPNLTFSTLTVSNMSPEDSSIYLCSVEKPGTEAFFGQGTRLTVV.

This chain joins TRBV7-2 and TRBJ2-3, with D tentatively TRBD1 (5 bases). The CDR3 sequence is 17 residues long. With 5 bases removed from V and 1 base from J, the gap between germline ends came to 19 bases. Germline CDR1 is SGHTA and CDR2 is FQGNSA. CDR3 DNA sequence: TGTGCCAGCAGCGCCCGGCAGGGTAGTCTGGGCACAGATACGCAGTATTTT. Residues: CASSARQGSLGTDTQYF.

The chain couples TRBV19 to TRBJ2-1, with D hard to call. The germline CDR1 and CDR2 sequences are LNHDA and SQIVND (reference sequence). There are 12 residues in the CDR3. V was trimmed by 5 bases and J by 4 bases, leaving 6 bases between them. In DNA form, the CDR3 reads TGTGCCAGTAGTTCCAATTACAATGAGCAGTTCTTC. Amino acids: CASSSNYNEQFF.

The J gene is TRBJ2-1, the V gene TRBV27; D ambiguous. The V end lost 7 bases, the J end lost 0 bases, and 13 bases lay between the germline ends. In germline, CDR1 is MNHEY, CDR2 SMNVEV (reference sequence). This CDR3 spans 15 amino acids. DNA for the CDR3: TGTGCCAGCAATCCCCAGGCCGGCTCCTACAATGAGCAGTTCTTC. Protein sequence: CASNPQAGSYNEQFF.

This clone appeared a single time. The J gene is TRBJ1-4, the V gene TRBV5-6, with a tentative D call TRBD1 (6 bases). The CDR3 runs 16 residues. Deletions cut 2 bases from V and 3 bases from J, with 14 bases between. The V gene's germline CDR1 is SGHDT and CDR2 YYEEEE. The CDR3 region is CASSLETAGANEKLFF. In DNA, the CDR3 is TGTGCCAGCAGCTTAGAAACGGCAGGGGCTAATGAAAAACTGTTTTTT.

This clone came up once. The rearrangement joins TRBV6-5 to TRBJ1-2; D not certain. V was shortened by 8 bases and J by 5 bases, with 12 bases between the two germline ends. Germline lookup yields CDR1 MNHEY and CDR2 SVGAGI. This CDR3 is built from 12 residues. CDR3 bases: TGTGCCAGCCGCTCGGGAGATTATGGCTACACCTTC. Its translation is CASRSGDYGYTF.

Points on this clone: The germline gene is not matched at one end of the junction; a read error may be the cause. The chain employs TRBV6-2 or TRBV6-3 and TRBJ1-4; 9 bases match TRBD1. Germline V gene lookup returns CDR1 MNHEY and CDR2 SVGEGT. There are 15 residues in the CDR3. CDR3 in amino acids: CASRYFGTGQEKLFF. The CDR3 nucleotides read TGTGCCAGCAGATACTTCGGGACAGGGCAGGAAAAACTGTTTTTT.

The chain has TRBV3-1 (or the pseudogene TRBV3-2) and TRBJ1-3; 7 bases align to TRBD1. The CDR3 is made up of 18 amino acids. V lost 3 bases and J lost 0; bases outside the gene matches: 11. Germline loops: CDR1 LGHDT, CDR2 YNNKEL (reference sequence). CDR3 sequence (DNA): TGTGCCAGCAGCCAGGAAGAACAGGGGCTAGTCTCTGGAAACACCATATATTTT. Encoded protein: CASSQEEQGLVSGNTIYF.